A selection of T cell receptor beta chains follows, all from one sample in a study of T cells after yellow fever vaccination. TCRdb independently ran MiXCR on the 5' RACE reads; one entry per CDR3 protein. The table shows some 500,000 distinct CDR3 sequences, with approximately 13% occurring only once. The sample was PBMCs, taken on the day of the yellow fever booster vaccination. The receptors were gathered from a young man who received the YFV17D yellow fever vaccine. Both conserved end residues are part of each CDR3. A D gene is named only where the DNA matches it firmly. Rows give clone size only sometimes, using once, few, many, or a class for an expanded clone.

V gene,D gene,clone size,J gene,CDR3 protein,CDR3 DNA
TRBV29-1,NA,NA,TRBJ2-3,CSVEAGPTDTQYF,TGCAGCGTTGAAGCGGGGCCCACAGATACGCAGTATTTT
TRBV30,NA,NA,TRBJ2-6,CAWSISGANVLTF,TGTGCCTGGAGTATATCTGGGGCCAACGTCCTGACTTTC
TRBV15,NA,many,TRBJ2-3,CATSRGPGTDTQYF,TGTGCCACCAGCAGAGGTCCGGGCACAGATACGCAGTATTTT
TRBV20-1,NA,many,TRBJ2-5,CSARDRKGETQYF,TGCAGTGCTAGAGATAGGAAGGGTGAGACCCAGTACTTC
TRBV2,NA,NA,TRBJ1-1,CASNRDPNTEAFF,TGTGCCAGCAACCGGGACCCAAACACTGAAGCTTTCTTT
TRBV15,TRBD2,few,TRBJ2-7,CATGTSGIYEQYF,TGTGCCACCGGGACTAGCGGGATTTACGAGCAGTACTTC
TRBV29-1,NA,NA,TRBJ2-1,CSVESKFF,TGCAGCGTTGAGAGTAAATTCTTC
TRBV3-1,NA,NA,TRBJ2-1,CASSQPVPRTQNDNEQFF,TGTGCCTCCAGCCAGCCGGTCCCTCGGACACAAAATGACAATGAGCAGTTCTTC
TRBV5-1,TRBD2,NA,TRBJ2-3,CASSLTSGSAADTQYF,TGCGCCAGCAGCTTGACTAGCGGGAGTGCCGCAGATACGCAGTATTTT
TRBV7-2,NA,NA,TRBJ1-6,CASSRGVSPLHF,TGTGCCAGCAGCCGAGGGGTTTCACCCCTCCACTTT
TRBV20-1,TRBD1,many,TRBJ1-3,CSASLQGAGNTIYF,TGCAGTGCTAGCTTACAGGGGGCTGGAAACACCATATATTTT
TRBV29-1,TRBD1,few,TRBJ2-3,CSVDGTGKGGTDTQYF,TGCAGCGTTGACGGGACAGGAAAAGGGGGCACAGATACGCAGTATTTT
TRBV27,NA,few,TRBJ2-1,CASSAQGGNEQFF,TGTGCCAGCAGTGCCCAAGGTGGCAATGAGCAGTTCTTC
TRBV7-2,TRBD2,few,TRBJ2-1,CASSLATSGRPGDEQFF,TGTGCCAGCAGCCTCGCCACTAGCGGGAGGCCAGGGGATGAGCAGTTCTTC
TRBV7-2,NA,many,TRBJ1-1,CASSLAAQATEAFF,TGTGCCAGCAGCTTAGCGGCTCAGGCGACTGAAGCTTTCTTT
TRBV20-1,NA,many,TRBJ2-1,CSARQNEQFF,TGCAGTGCTAGACAGAATGAGCAGTTCTTC
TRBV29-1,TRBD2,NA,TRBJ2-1,CSVEGTSGRGKISSYNEQFF,TGCAGCGTTGAAGGGACTAGCGGGAGGGGCAAGATCAGCTCCTACAATGAGCAGTTCTTC
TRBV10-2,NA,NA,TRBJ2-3,CASSESRGDTQYF,TGCGCCAGCAGTGAGTCCAGGGGAGATACGCAGTATTTT
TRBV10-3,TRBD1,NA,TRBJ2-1,CATRSAPGQGAEEQFF,TGTGCCACCCGCTCTGCTCCGGGACAGGGGGCGGAAGAGCAGTTCTTC
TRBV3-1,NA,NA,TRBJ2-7,CASSEDRTSYEQYF,TGTGCCAGCAGCGAAGACAGGACCTCCTACGAGCAGTACTTC
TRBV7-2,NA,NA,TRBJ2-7,CASSARNTYEQYF,TGTGCCAGCAGCGCCCGGAACACCTACGAGCAGTACTTC
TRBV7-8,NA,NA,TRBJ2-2,CASSYPLGERYTGELFF,TGTGCCAGCAGCTACCCCTTGGGGGAGAGGTACACCGGGGAGCTGTTTTTT
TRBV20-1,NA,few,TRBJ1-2,CSAGNQEKNYGYTF,TGCAGCGCTGGGAACCAAGAAAAAAACTATGGCTACACCTTC
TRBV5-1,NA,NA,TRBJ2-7,CASSLAPGSFYEQYF,TGCGCCAGCAGCTTGGCCCCCGGTAGCTTCTACGAGCAGTACTTC
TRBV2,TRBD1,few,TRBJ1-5,CASSNWDSRDQPQHF,TGTGCCAGCAGTAACTGGGACAGCCGAGATCAGCCCCAGCATTTT
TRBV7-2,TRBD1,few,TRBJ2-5,CASSPMGQGVETQYF,TGTGCCAGCAGCCCCATGGGACAGGGGGTTGAGACCCAGTACTTC
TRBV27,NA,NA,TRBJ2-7,CASSFAGSSFYEQYF,TGTGCCAGCAGTTTTGCCGGGAGCAGTTTCTACGAGCAGTACTTC
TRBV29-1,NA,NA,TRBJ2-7,CSAGHGPYEQYF,TGCAGCGCCGGACACGGTCCCTACGAGCAGTACTTC
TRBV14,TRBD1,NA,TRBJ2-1,CASSHQGAVSYNEQFF,TGTGCCAGCAGCCATCAGGGGGCGGTCAGCTACAATGAGCAGTTCTTC
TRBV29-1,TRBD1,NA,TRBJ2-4,CSVRTGQATQNIQYF,TGCAGCGTCCGAACCGGACAGGCGACGCAAAACATTCAGTACTTC
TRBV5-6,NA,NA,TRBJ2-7,CASSIQYEQYF,TGTGCCAGCAGCATCCAGTACGAGCAGTACTTC
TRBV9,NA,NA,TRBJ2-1,CASSVAFIGLVNEQFF,TGTGCCAGCAGCGTAGCTTTTATAGGGCTGGTCAATGAGCAGTTCTTC
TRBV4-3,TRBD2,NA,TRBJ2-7,CASSQVTSAGEQYF,TGCGCCAGCAGCCAAGTTACTAGCGCTGGCGAGCAGTACTTC
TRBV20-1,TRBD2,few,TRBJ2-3,CSASGRATDTQYF,TGCAGTGCTAGCGGGAGGGCCACAGATACGCAGTATTTT
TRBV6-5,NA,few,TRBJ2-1,CASSYSWGGRDNEQFF,TGTGCCAGCAGTTACTCGTGGGGCGGGCGTGACAATGAGCAGTTCTTC
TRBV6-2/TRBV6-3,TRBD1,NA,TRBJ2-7,CASSGTEWDEQYF,TGTGCCAGCAGTGGGACAGAGTGGGACGAGCAGTACTTC
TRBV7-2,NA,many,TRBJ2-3,CASSLGGLTDTQYF,TGTGCCAGCAGCTTGGGGGGTTTGACGGATACGCAGTATTTT
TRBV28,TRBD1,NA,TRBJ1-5,CASSFFAGGVQPQHF,TGTGCCAGCAGTTTTTTCGCAGGGGGCGTACAGCCCCAGCATTTT
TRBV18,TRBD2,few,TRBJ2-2,CASSPPGLAGVGGELFF,TGTGCCAGCTCACCACCGGGGCTAGCGGGAGTCGGCGGGGAGCTGTTTTTT
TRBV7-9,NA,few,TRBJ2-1,CASSGIGGNEQFF,TGTGCCAGCAGCGGGATAGGGGGCAATGAGCAGTTCTTC
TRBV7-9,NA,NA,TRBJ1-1,CASSGGSPWAFF,TGTGCCAGCAGCGGAGGATCCCCCTGGGCTTTCTTT
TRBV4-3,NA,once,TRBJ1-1,CASSQDGAMAFF,TGCGCCAGCAGCCAAGACGGGGCCATGGCTTTCTTT
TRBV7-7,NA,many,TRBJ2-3,CASSPGVGGDTQYF,TGTGCCAGCAGCCCCGGGGTCGGTGGCGATACGCAGTATTTT
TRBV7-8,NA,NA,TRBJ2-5,CASSGRDPEAGWETQYF,TGTGCCAGCAGCGGCCGGGACCCGGAGGCCGGGTGGGAGACCCAGTACTTC
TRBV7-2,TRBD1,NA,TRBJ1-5,CASSFGTGKNQPQHF,TGTGCCAGCAGCTTCGGGACAGGGAAGAATCAGCCCCAGCATTTT
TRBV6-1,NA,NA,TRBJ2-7,CASLRTGTSPDEQYF,TGTGCCAGCCTTCGGACGGGGACCTCACCCGACGAGCAGTACTTC
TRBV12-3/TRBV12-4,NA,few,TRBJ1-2,CASSLMAAYGYTF,TGTGCCAGCAGTTTGATGGCAGCCTATGGCTACACCTTC
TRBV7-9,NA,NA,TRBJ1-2,CASSLQDRPFGYTF,TGTGCCAGCAGCCTCCAGGACCGCCCCTTTGGCTACACCTTC
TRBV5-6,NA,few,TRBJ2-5,CASSLDLWQETQYF,TGTGCCAGCAGCTTGGATTTATGGCAAGAGACCCAGTACTTC
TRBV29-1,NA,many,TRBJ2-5,CSVAVTIQETQYF,TGCAGCGTTGCGGTCACGATACAAGAGACCCAGTACTTC
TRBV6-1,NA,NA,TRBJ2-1,CASKLVYDPNEQFF,TGTGCCAGCAAGCTAGTATATGATCCCAATGAGCAGTTCTTC
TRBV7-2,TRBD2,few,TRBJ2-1,CASSLEASGINEQFF,TGTGCCAGCAGCTTAGAAGCTAGCGGGATTAATGAGCAGTTCTTC
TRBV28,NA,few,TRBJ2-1,CAGGAGGRQFF,TGTGCCGGGGGGGCCGGCGGGAGACAGTTCTTC
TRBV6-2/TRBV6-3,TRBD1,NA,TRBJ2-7,CASSRGQGMGYEQYF,TGTGCCAGCAGCCGGGGACAGGGGATGGGCTACGAGCAGTACTTC
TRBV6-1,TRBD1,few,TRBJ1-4,CASSRTGSDEKLFF,TGTGCCAGCAGTAGGACAGGGTCGGATGAAAAACTGTTTTTT
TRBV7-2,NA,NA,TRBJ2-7,CASSFRWEQYF,TGTGCCAGCAGCTTCCGTTGGGAGCAGTACTTC